These T cell receptor beta chains were read from a single sample in a study of T cell repertoires in cytomegalovirus infection. TCRdb processed the reads anew with MiXCR; each CDR3 protein has one entry. The table lists about 480,000 distinct CDR3 sequences, 33% of them singletons, with roughly 15% in the top ten. These receptors' antigens are unknown. Sequenced here: cultured PBMCs, sampled from culture after CMV antigen stimulation. All receptors come from a human donor in good health (CMV status not recorded). Some clones in this sample may be carry-over from other donors' samples. Both conserved end residues are part of each CDR3. The order of the fields is D gene, clone size, J gene, V gene, CDR3 protein, CDR3 DNA. The D gene is left open where the match is weak. Some rows have no size entry. The others give once, few or many, or a class for an expanded clone.

d_call: TRBD2
clone_size: .
j_call: TRBJ2-3
v_call: TRBV5-8
cdr3_aa: CASSLEASGKGTQYF
cdr3_nt: TGTGCCAGCAGCTTGGAGGCTAGCGGAAAGGGGACGCAGTATTTT

d_call: .
clone_size: .
j_call: TRBJ1-4
v_call: TRBV19
cdr3_aa: CASSITLDGRSEKLFF
cdr3_nt: TGTGCCAGTAGTATAACCCTCGACGGGAGATCTGAAAAACTGTTTTTT

d_call: .
clone_size: .
j_call: TRBJ2-3
v_call: TRBV7-6
cdr3_aa: CASGPGGDTQYF
cdr3_nt: TGTGCCAGTGGGCCTGGTGGGGATACGCAGTATTTT

d_call: .
clone_size: few
j_call: TRBJ2-1
v_call: TRBV5-8
cdr3_aa: CASSFVLPEQFF
cdr3_nt: TGTGCCAGCAGCTTCGTTCTCCCTGAGCAGTTCTTC

d_call: TRBD2
clone_size: few
j_call: TRBJ2-1
v_call: TRBV4-2
cdr3_aa: CASSRSLATEQFF
cdr3_nt: TGTGCCAGCAGCCGCTCACTAGCGACTGAGCAGTTCTTC

d_call: .
clone_size: .
j_call: TRBJ2-5
v_call: TRBV6-2/TRBV6-3
cdr3_aa: CASTSGEGTWETQYF
cdr3_nt: TGTGCCAGCACCTCGGGAGAGGGTACCTGGGAGACCCAGTACTTC

d_call: TRBD2
clone_size: once
j_call: TRBJ2-1
v_call: TRBV5-4
cdr3_aa: CASSLQTSGTGEQFF
cdr3_nt: TGTGCCAGCAGCTTGCAGACTAGCGGGACCGGTGAGCAGTTCTTC

d_call: TRBD1
clone_size: .
j_call: TRBJ2-5
v_call: TRBV4-1
cdr3_aa: CASTGVSETQYF
cdr3_nt: TGCGCCAGTACAGGGGTGAGCGAGACCCAGTACTTC

d_call: .
clone_size: .
j_call: TRBJ2-7
v_call: TRBV18
cdr3_aa: CASSREATTYEQYF
cdr3_nt: TGTGCCAGCTCACGGGAGGCCACCACCTACGAGCAGTACTTC

d_call: TRBD2
clone_size: .
j_call: TRBJ2-3
v_call: TRBV13
cdr3_aa: CASSFSRERTDTQYF
cdr3_nt: TGTGCCAGCAGCTTTTCGCGGGAGCGCACAGATACGCAGTATTTT

d_call: TRBD1
clone_size: .
j_call: TRBJ2-5
v_call: TRBV5-1
cdr3_aa: CASSFGTGEETQYF
cdr3_nt: TGCGCCAGCAGCTTTGGGACAGGGGAAGAGACCCAGTACTTC

d_call: .
clone_size: many
j_call: TRBJ2-1
v_call: TRBV7-2
cdr3_aa: CASSLRVSMHNEQFF
cdr3_nt: TGTGCCAGCAGCTTGAGGGTTAGCATGCACAATGAGCAGTTCTTC

d_call: .
clone_size: many
j_call: TRBJ1-6
v_call: TRBV7-2
cdr3_aa: CASSLTIAPGSPLHF
cdr3_nt: TGTGCCAGCAGCCTCACAATCGCTCCAGGGTCACCCCTCCACTTT

d_call: .
clone_size: .
j_call: TRBJ1-2
v_call: TRBV6-5
cdr3_aa: CASSQSALQRYGYTF
cdr3_nt: TGTGCCAGCAGCCAATCGGCACTACAGAGATATGGCTACACCTTC

d_call: TRBD2
clone_size: few
j_call: TRBJ2-1
v_call: TRBV6-1
cdr3_aa: CASRAQTWTSEYNEQFF
cdr3_nt: TGTGCCAGCAGGGCTCAGACCTGGACTAGCGAGTACAATGAGCAGTTCTTC

d_call: .
clone_size: .
j_call: TRBJ1-1
v_call: TRBV12-3/TRBV12-4
cdr3_aa: CASSLFRGKAFF
cdr3_nt: TGTGCCAGCAGTTTGTTCAGGGGTAAAGCTTTCTTT

d_call: TRBD1
clone_size: .
j_call: TRBJ2-3
v_call: TRBV6-1
cdr3_aa: CASRQDRRRSDTQYF
cdr3_nt: TGTGCCAGCAGACAGGACAGGAGGCGGTCAGATACGCAGTATTTT

d_call: .
clone_size: few
j_call: TRBJ1-6
v_call: TRBV6-2/TRBV6-3
cdr3_aa: CASTQPNSPLHF
cdr3_nt: TGTGCCAGCACCCAGCCGAATTCACCCCTCCACTTT

d_call: .
clone_size: many
j_call: TRBJ1-5
v_call: TRBV7-2
cdr3_aa: CASSLVSNQPQHF
cdr3_nt: TGTGCCAGCAGCTTAGTTAGCAATCAGCCCCAGCATTTT

d_call: .
clone_size: .
j_call: TRBJ2-7
v_call: TRBV3-1
cdr3_aa: CASSQDGTATYEQYF
cdr3_nt: TGTGCCAGCAGCCAAGATGGGACGGCAACCTACGAGCAGTACTTC

d_call: TRBD1
clone_size: few
j_call: TRBJ1-2
v_call: TRBV6-2/TRBV6-3
cdr3_aa: CASSEPGQGRGGYTF
cdr3_nt: TGTGCCAGCAGTGAACCGGGACAGGGGAGAGGCGGCTACACCTTC

d_call: .
clone_size: .
j_call: TRBJ2-3
v_call: TRBV6-5
cdr3_aa: CASSPGGEDTQYF
cdr3_nt: TGTGCCAGCAGTCCAGGGGGGGAAGATACGCAGTATTTT

d_call: TRBD2
clone_size: .
j_call: TRBJ2-1
v_call: TRBV5-1
cdr3_aa: CASSLTFSGTSSYNEQFF
cdr3_nt: TGCGCCAGCAGCCTTACCTTTAGCGGGACTAGCTCCTACAATGAGCAGTTCTTC

d_call: TRBD1
clone_size: .
j_call: TRBJ2-7
v_call: TRBV11-1
cdr3_aa: CASSNRDRAYEQYF
cdr3_nt: TGTGCCAGCAGTAACCGGGACAGAGCCTACGAGCAGTACTTC